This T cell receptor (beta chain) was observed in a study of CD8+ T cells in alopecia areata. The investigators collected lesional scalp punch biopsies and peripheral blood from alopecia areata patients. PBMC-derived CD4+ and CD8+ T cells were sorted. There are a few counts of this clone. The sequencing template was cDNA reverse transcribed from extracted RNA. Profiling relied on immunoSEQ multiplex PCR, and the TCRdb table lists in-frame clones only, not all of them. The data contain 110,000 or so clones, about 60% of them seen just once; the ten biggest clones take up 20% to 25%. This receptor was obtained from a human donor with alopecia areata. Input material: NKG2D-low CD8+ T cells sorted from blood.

The CDR3 spells CASSLGGTEGDTQYF. For the CDR3, the DNA is TGTGCCAGCAGCTTAGGCGGGACCGAGGGGGATACGCAGTATTTT. The chain has TRBV7-3 and TRBJ2-3; a weak D match, TRBD2 (6 bases). Germline V gene sequence: CDR1 SGHTA, CDR2 FQGTGA. V lost 2 bases, J lost 6 bases, and 15 bases lay in between. The CDR3 extends over 15 amino acids. The entire variable domain, with the rest obtained from reference TRBV7-3 and TRBJ2-3, is as follows: GAGVSQTPSNKVTEKGKYVELRCDPISGHTALYWYRQSLGQGPEFLIYFQGTGAADDSGLPNDRFFAVRPEGSVSTLKIQRTERGDSAVYLCASSLGGTEGDTQYFGPGTRLTVL.